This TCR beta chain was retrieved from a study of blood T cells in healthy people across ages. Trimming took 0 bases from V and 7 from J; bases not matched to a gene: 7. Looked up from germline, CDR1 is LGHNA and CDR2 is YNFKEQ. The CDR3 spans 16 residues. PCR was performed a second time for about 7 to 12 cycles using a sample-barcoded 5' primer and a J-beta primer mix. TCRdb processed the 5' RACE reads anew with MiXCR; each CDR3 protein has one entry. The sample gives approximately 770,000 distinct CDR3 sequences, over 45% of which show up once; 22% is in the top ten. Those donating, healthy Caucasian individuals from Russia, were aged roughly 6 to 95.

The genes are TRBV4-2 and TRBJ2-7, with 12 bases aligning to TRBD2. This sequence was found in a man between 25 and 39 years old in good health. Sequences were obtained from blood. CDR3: CASSQEASGGVREQYF. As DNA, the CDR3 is TGTGCCAGCAGCCAAGAGGCTAGCGGGGGGGTGAGGGAGCAGTACTTC.